The sequence of this TCR beta chain was determined in a study of shared clonotypes between healthy human individuals. The length of the CDR3 is 15 residues. Germline V gives CDR1 SEHNR, CDR2 FQNEAQ (reference sequence). After removal of 5 bases from V and 3 bases from J, the junction contained 6 bases not matched to a gene. Naive-designated CD8 cells lacked CD45RO, were positively enriched for CCR7, and omitted terminally differentiated effector memory CD45RA+ cells. The repertoire was sequenced with immunoSEQ multiplex PCR; TCRdb's copy has only in-frame clones and lacks some. The table has 2 million to 2.5 million clones, about 93% seen once.

The receptor was derived from a man aged 18 to 29 in good health. Some clones in this sample may be carry-over from other donors' samples. The source material was naive CD8+ T cells from PBMCs. This chain links TRBV7-9 with TRBJ2-2; 7 bases fit TRBD1. This CDR3 is CASSRQGLDTGELFF. The CDR3 DNA reads as TGTGCCAGCAGCCGACAGGGCTTGGACACCGGGGAGCTGTTTTTT.